This section outlines one TCR beta chain sequence together with its context. The specificity of this receptor is unknown. Within one base of it there is no much larger clone, and no base qualities were kept. The data derive from a study of OX40 agonist ivuxolimab in advanced cancers. About the study as a whole: Ivuxolimab was a fully human IgG2 agonistic monoclonal antibody targeting the costimulatory receptor OX40 (CD134). Intravenous ivuxolimab was administered to patients every 2 weeks at six dose levels: 0.01, 0.1, 0.3, 1.5, 3 and 10 mg/kg. Among the approximately 54 dose-escalation patients, 19 had hepatocellular carcinoma, 15 or so melanoma, 9 renal cell carcinoma and 9 head and neck cancer. In the dose-escalation cohort, 82.7% of patients were male, and the mean age was roughly 60 years, with a range of roughly 20 to 79. Patients were allowed to have had prior anti-PD-1, anti-PD-L1 or anti-CTLA-4 therapy, and approximately 40% of the dose-escalation patients had previously received checkpoint inhibitors. Three dose-escalation patients achieved partial responses, one with hepatocellular carcinoma and two with cutaneous melanoma. The purpose of peripheral TCRbeta sequencing was to test whether ivuxolimab changed TCR sequence diversity and led to clonal T-cell expansion. The monotherapy dose-escalation portion (N ≈ 52 patients) of the phase I ivuxolimab trial is reported in the paper. Broader findings and caveats from the paper: The antigen specificity of the peripheral T cells that underwent clonal expansion was not determined. After ivuxolimab, expanded clones were on average more numerous among CD8+ T cells than among CD4+ T cells. At doses from 0.1 to 3.0 mg/kg, clonal expansion was seen in both CD4+ and CD8+ blood T cells between baseline and week 6. In partial responders in the 0.1-3.0 mg/kg groups, normalized peripheral clonal expansion was found to be among the lowest, especially among CD8+ T cells. Low levels of normalized T-cell clonal expansion were also shown by some nonresponding patients.

The trial excluded patients who had a history of autoimmune disease or were on systemic immunosuppression. In every dose cohort, peripheral blood was drawn for TCR sequencing at baseline, cycle 4 day 1, and cycle 7 day 1. The samples were drawn from a first-in-human, open-label, multicenter phase I dose-escalation trial of ivuxolimab. Adults with locally advanced or metastatic head and neck squamous cell, hepatocellular, melanoma or renal cell carcinoma were enrolled in the trial. CD4+ and CD8+ T cells were sorted separately from peripheral blood before TCR sequencing. To sequence the TCRbeta CDR3 region, genomic DNA was isolated from the sorted cells. TCRbeta CDR3 regions were sequenced using the immunoSEQ Assay. In TCRdb, the immuneACCESS table is reduced to in-frame sequences with V and J assigned. These tables do not hold every clone; where another copy was compared, an unresolved V gene accounts for under half, and the others remain unexplained. For this sample the table gives tens of thousands of clones, of which roughly 85% were detected only once. The ten biggest clones cover roughly 4.8% of the sample.

Taken from the germline V gene, the CDR1 and CDR2 loops are LGHNA and YNFKEQ. Counted from cysteine to phenylalanine, this CDR3 has 17 amino acids. The DNA shown is the 51-base CDR3, in frame from base 1. The clonotype comes from an adult with an advanced solid tumor such as melanoma, head and neck, liver or kidney cancer. The source material was CD4+ or CD8+ T cells sorted from blood, sampled in a trial of the OX40 agonist ivuxolimab. The rearrangement joined TRBV4-2 to TRBJ2-5; 8 central nucleotides agree with TRBD2. The J call may not be correct, given that the DNA end is closer to TRBJ2-7. CDR3 protein: CASSQTSGYQSSYEQYF. The bases are TGTGCCAGCAGCCAAACTAGCGGCTACCAATCCTCCTACGAGCAGTACTTC.